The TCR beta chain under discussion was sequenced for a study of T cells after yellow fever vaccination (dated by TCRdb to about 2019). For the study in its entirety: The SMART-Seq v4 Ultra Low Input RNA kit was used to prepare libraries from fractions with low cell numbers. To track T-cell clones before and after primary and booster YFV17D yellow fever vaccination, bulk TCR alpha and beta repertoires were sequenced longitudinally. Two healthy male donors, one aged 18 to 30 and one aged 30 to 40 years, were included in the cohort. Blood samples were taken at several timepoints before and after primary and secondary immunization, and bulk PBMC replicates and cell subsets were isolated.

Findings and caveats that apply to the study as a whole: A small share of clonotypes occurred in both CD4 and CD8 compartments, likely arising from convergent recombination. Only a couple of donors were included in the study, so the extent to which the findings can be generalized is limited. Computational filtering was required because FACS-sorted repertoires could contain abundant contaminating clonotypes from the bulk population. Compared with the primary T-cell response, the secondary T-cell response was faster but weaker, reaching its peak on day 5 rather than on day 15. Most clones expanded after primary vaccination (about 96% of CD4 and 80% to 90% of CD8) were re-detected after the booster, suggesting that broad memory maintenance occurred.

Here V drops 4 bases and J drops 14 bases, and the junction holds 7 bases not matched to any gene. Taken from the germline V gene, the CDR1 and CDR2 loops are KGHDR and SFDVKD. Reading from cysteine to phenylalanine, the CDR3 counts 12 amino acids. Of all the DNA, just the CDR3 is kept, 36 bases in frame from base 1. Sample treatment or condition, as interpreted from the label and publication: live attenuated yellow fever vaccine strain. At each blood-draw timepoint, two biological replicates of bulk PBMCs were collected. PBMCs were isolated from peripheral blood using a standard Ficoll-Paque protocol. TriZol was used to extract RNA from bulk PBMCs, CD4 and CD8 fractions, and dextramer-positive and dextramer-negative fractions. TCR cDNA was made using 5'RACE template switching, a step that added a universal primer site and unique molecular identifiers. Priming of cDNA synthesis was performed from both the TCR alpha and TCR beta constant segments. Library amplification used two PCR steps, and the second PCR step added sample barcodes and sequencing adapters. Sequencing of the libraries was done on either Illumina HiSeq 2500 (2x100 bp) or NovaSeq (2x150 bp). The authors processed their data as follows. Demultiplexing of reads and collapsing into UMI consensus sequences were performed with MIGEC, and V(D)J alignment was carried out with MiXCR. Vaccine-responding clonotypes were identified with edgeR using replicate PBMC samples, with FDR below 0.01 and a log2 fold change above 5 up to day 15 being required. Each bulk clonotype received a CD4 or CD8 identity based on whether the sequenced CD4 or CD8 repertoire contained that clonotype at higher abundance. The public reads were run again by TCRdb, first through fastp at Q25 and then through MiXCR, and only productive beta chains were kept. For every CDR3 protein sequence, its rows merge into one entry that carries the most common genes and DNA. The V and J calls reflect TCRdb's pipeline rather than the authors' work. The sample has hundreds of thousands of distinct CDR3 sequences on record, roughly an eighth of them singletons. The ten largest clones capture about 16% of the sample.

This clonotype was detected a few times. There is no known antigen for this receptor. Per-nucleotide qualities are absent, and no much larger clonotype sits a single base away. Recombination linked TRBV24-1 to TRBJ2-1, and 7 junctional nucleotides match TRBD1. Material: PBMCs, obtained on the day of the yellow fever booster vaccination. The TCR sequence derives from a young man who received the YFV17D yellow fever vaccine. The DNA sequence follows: TGTGCCACCAGTGAAACAGGGGTCCAGGAGTTCTTC. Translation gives CATSETGVQEFF.